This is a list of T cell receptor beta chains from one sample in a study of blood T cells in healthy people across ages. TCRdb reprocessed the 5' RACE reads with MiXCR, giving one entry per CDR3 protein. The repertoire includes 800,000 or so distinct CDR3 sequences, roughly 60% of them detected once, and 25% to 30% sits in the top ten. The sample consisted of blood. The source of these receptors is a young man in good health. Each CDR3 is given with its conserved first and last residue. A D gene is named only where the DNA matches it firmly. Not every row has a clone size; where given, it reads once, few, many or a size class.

CDR3 protein: CASSQDRVSYNEQFF
CDR3 DNA: TGCGCCAGCAGCCAGGACAGGGTCTCCTACAATGAGCAGTTCTTC
CDR3 length: 15
clone size: .
J gene: TRBJ2-1
V gene: TRBV4-1
D gene: TRBD1

CDR3 protein: CASSFRGDRNYGYTF
CDR3 DNA: TGTGCCAGCAGCTTCCGAGGGGATAGAAACTATGGCTACACCTTC
CDR3 length: 15
clone size: .
J gene: TRBJ1-2
V gene: TRBV9
D gene: .

CDR3 protein: CSVAKGLRETQYF
CDR3 DNA: TGCAGCGTCGCAAAGGGATTGCGGGAGACCCAGTACTTC
CDR3 length: 13
clone size: few
J gene: TRBJ2-5
V gene: TRBV29-1
D gene: .

CDR3 protein: CASSFGGGADTQYF
CDR3 DNA: TGTGCCAGCAGTTTTGGGGGGGGCGCAGATACGCAGTATTTT
CDR3 length: 14
clone size: few
J gene: TRBJ2-3
V gene: TRBV12-3/TRBV12-4
D gene: .

CDR3 protein: CASSLGRVSSEQYF
CDR3 DNA: TGTGCCAGCAGTCTAGGCAGGGTTTCTTCCGAGCAGTACTTC
CDR3 length: 14
clone size: .
J gene: TRBJ2-7
V gene: TRBV28
D gene: .

CDR3 protein: CASSYSTPPYEQYF
CDR3 DNA: TGTGCCAGCAGTTACTCAACCCCACCCTACGAGCAGTACTTC
CDR3 length: 14
clone size: .
J gene: TRBJ2-7
V gene: TRBV6-2/TRBV6-3
D gene: .

CDR3 protein: CATSVQGATDTQYF
CDR3 DNA: TGTGCCACCAGTGTACAGGGGGCTACGGATACGCAGTATTTT
CDR3 length: 14
clone size: .
J gene: TRBJ2-3
V gene: TRBV24-1
D gene: TRBD1

CDR3 protein: CASNDRGRVGDTQYF
CDR3 DNA: TGTGCCAGCAACGATAGGGGCCGTGTTGGAGATACGCAGTATTTT
CDR3 length: 15
clone size: .
J gene: TRBJ2-3
V gene: TRBV6-2/TRBV6-3
D gene: .

CDR3 protein: CASSSGQGWETQYF
CDR3 DNA: TGTGCCAGCAGTTCAGGACAGGGATGGGAGACCCAGTACTTC
CDR3 length: 14
clone size: .
J gene: TRBJ2-5
V gene: TRBV12-3/TRBV12-4
D gene: TRBD1

CDR3 protein: CASSRDRVNYGYTF
CDR3 DNA: TGCGCCAGCAGCCGGGACAGGGTTAACTATGGCTACACCTTC
CDR3 length: 14
clone size: .
J gene: TRBJ1-2
V gene: TRBV4-1
D gene: TRBD1

CDR3 protein: CASSFQGPGYTF
CDR3 DNA: TGTGCCAGCAGTTTTCAGGGACCTGGCTACACCTTC
CDR3 length: 12
clone size: .
J gene: TRBJ1-2
V gene: TRBV12-3/TRBV12-4
D gene: .

CDR3 protein: CAWSGMGLPGSYNEQFF
CDR3 DNA: TGTGCCTGGAGCGGCATGGGACTACCTGGCTCCTACAATGAGCAGTTCTTC
CDR3 length: 17
clone size: .
J gene: TRBJ2-1
V gene: TRBV30
D gene: TRBD2

CDR3 protein: CASSLEGVQVTLYNEQFF
CDR3 DNA: TGTGCCAGCAGCTTAGAGGGAGTACAGGTGACCTTGTACAATGAGCAGTTCTTC
CDR3 length: 18
clone size: .
J gene: TRBJ2-1
V gene: TRBV7-8
D gene: .

CDR3 protein: CASSRLGEATEQFF
CDR3 DNA: TGTGCCAGCTCACGTCTAGGAGAAGCGACTGAGCAGTTCTTC
CDR3 length: 14
clone size: .
J gene: TRBJ2-1
V gene: TRBV18
D gene: .

CDR3 protein: CASSPSLQGSKQYF
CDR3 DNA: TGTGCCAGCAGCCCGTCGCTTCAGGGATCGAAGCAGTACTTC
CDR3 length: 14
clone size: .
J gene: TRBJ2-5
V gene: TRBV28
D gene: .

CDR3 protein: CASSLTSGGLKTQYF
CDR3 DNA: TGCGCCAGCAGCTTGACTAGCGGGGGGCTAAAGACCCAGTACTTC
CDR3 length: 15
clone size: few
J gene: TRBJ2-5
V gene: TRBV5-1
D gene: TRBD2

CDR3 protein: CASSLVGQIQETQYF
CDR3 DNA: TGTGCCAGCAGCTTAGTTGGACAGATCCAAGAGACCCAGTACTTC
CDR3 length: 15
clone size: .
J gene: TRBJ2-5
V gene: TRBV7-2
D gene: .

CDR3 protein: CASSAQGKASPLHF
CDR3 DNA: TGTGCCAGCAGCGCCCAAGGGAAGGCTTCACCCCTCCACTTT
CDR3 length: 14
clone size: .
J gene: TRBJ1-6
V gene: TRBV7-2
D gene: .

CDR3 protein: CASSLATRLAYNEQFF
CDR3 DNA: TGTGCCAGCAGCTTAGCTACTAGACTAGCCTACAATGAGCAGTTCTTC
CDR3 length: 16
clone size: .
J gene: TRBJ2-1
V gene: TRBV7-9
D gene: .

CDR3 protein: CASSERGGSSRETQYF
CDR3 DNA: TGTGCCAGCAGCGAGCGAGGGGGAAGCAGCAGAGAGACCCAGTACTTC
CDR3 length: 16
clone size: .
J gene: TRBJ2-5
V gene: TRBV12-3/TRBV12-4
D gene: .

CDR3 protein: CSARAPGRLAGPGSSTDTQYF
CDR3 DNA: TGCAGTGCTAGAGCCCCAGGAAGGCTAGCGGGGCCAGGATCTAGCACAGATACGCAGTATTTT
CDR3 length: 21
clone size: .
J gene: TRBJ2-3
V gene: TRBV20-1
D gene: TRBD2

CDR3 protein: CASSQDYRQNQPQHF
CDR3 DNA: TGTGCCAGCAGCCAAGATTACCGACAGAATCAGCCCCAGCATTTT
CDR3 length: 15
clone size: .
J gene: TRBJ1-5
V gene: TRBV4-2
D gene: .

CDR3 protein: CASSQGQNSYGQYF
CDR3 DNA: TGTGCCAGCAGTCAGGGACAGAACTCCTACGGGCAGTACTTC
CDR3 length: 14
clone size: .
J gene: TRBJ2-5
V gene: TRBV9
D gene: TRBD1

CDR3 protein: CASSPGTRGSQETQYF
CDR3 DNA: TGTGCCAGCAGCCCCGGGACTAGGGGGAGCCAAGAGACCCAGTACTTC
CDR3 length: 16
clone size: .
J gene: TRBJ2-5
V gene: TRBV4-2
D gene: TRBD2

CDR3 protein: CASSPQSTGVWYF
CDR3 DNA: TGTGCCAGCAGCCCCCAATCCACAGGGGTATGGTACTTC
CDR3 length: 13
clone size: once
J gene: TRBJ2-5
V gene: TRBV7-2
D gene: TRBD1

CDR3 protein: CSARDGGTGSYEQYF
CDR3 DNA: TGCAGTGCTAGAGATGGGGGGACAGGGAGCTACGAGCAGTACTTC
CDR3 length: 15
clone size: .
J gene: TRBJ2-7
V gene: TRBV20-1
D gene: TRBD1

CDR3 protein: CASRSAQLDTGELFF
CDR3 DNA: TGTGCCAGCAGATCCGCTCAGTTGGACACCGGGGAGCTGTTTTTT
CDR3 length: 15
clone size: .
J gene: TRBJ2-2
V gene: TRBV6-2/TRBV6-3
D gene: .

CDR3 protein: CASSQDIYGYTF
CDR3 DNA: TGCGCCAGCAGCCAGGACATCTATGGCTACACCTTC
CDR3 length: 12
clone size: .
J gene: TRBJ1-2
V gene: TRBV5-1
D gene: .

CDR3 protein: CASSQDYSVNSPLHF
CDR3 DNA: TGTGCCAGCAGCCAAGATTACAGCGTTAATTCACCCCTCCACTTT
CDR3 length: 15
clone size: once
J gene: TRBJ1-6
V gene: TRBV4-2
D gene: .

CDR3 protein: CASSLTGLILSSYEQYF
CDR3 DNA: TGTGCCAGCAGCTTAACAGGGCTAATCTTAAGCTCCTACGAGCAGTACTTC
CDR3 length: 17
clone size: .
J gene: TRBJ2-7
V gene: TRBV7-2
D gene: .

CDR3 protein: CASSLLPGRQYF
CDR3 DNA: TGTGCCAGCAGTTTGCTACCTGGTCGCCAGTACTTC
CDR3 length: 12
clone size: few
J gene: TRBJ2-5
V gene: TRBV28
D gene: .

CDR3 protein: CSARKGPYGYTF
CDR3 DNA: TGCAGTGCTAGGAAGGGGCCTTATGGCTACACCTTC
CDR3 length: 12
clone size: .
J gene: TRBJ1-2
V gene: TRBV20-1
D gene: .

CDR3 protein: CASSNQDGGAYEQYF
CDR3 DNA: TGTGCCAGCAGCAACCAGGACGGGGGAGCCTACGAGCAGTACTTC
CDR3 length: 15
clone size: .
J gene: TRBJ2-7
V gene: TRBV6-5
D gene: .

CDR3 protein: CSARDVGGLDMQYF
CDR3 DNA: TGCAGTGCTAGAGATGTGGGGGGGCTAGATATGCAGTATTTT
CDR3 length: 14
clone size: .
J gene: TRBJ2-3
V gene: TRBV20-1
D gene: .

CDR3 protein: CASSQDLNTQYF
CDR3 DNA: TGTGCCAGCAGTCAGGACTTGAATACGCAGTATTTT
CDR3 length: 12
clone size: few
J gene: TRBJ2-3
V gene: TRBV12-3/TRBV12-4
D gene: .

CDR3 protein: CASSSGVTGELFF
CDR3 DNA: TGTGCCAGCAGTTCGGGCGTCACCGGGGAGCTGTTTTTT
CDR3 length: 13
clone size: .
J gene: TRBJ2-2
V gene: TRBV12-3/TRBV12-4
D gene: .

CDR3 protein: CASTRLAGDPAPQYF
CDR3 DNA: TGTGCCAGCACCAGACTAGCGGGGGACCCTGCTCCGCAGTATTTT
CDR3 length: 15
clone size: .
J gene: TRBJ2-3
V gene: TRBV11-1
D gene: TRBD2

CDR3 protein: CSARRTGQHNSPLHF
CDR3 DNA: TGCAGTGCTAGAAGAACGGGACAACATAATTCACCCCTCCACTTT
CDR3 length: 15
clone size: .
J gene: TRBJ1-6
V gene: TRBV20-1
D gene: .

CDR3 protein: CSARAPLRTNTYEQYF
CDR3 DNA: TGCAGTGCTAGAGCTCCTCTGCGGACGAACACCTACGAGCAGTACTTC
CDR3 length: 16
clone size: few
J gene: TRBJ2-7
V gene: TRBV20-1
D gene: .

CDR3 protein: CAITTGLGGYTF
CDR3 DNA: TGTGCCATAACAACAGGGTTGGGGGGCTACACCTTC
CDR3 length: 12
clone size: .
J gene: TRBJ1-2
V gene: TRBV10-3
D gene: .

CDR3 protein: CASGSLTDTQYF
CDR3 DNA: TGTGCTAGTGGTTCCCTTACAGATACGCAGTATTTT
CDR3 length: 12
clone size: .
J gene: TRBJ2-3
V gene: TRBV12-5
D gene: .

CDR3 protein: CASSFSHGMDIQYF
CDR3 DNA: TGTGCCAGCAGCTTTAGCCACGGGATGGACATTCAGTACTTC
CDR3 length: 14
clone size: .
J gene: TRBJ2-4
V gene: TRBV3-1
D gene: .

CDR3 protein: CSAPYLLNSPLHF
CDR3 DNA: TGCAGTGCCCCCTACCTGCTAAATTCACCCCTCCACTTT
CDR3 length: 13
clone size: few
J gene: TRBJ1-6
V gene: TRBV20-1
D gene: .

CDR3 protein: CAIRSDSHGYTF
CDR3 DNA: TGTGCCATCAGATCGGACAGCCATGGCTACACCTTC
CDR3 length: 12
clone size: .
J gene: TRBJ1-2
V gene: TRBV10-3
D gene: .

CDR3 protein: CASSYRVSSDTQYF
CDR3 DNA: TGTGCCAGCAGTTACAGGGTGTCCTCAGATACGCAGTATTTT
CDR3 length: 14
clone size: .
J gene: TRBJ2-3
V gene: TRBV12-3/TRBV12-4
D gene: .

CDR3 protein: CASSLGGSGNTGELFF
CDR3 DNA: TGTGCCAGCAGCTTGGGAGGTAGCGGGAACACCGGGGAGCTGTTTTTT
CDR3 length: 16
clone size: .
J gene: TRBJ2-2
V gene: TRBV7-2
D gene: .

CDR3 protein: CASSLGPLGNEQFF
CDR3 DNA: TGTGCCAGCAGCCTGGGACCGCTGGGCAATGAGCAGTTCTTC
CDR3 length: 14
clone size: once
J gene: TRBJ2-1
V gene: TRBV3-1
D gene: .

CDR3 protein: CASSLDVGIGSYEQYF
CDR3 DNA: TGTGCCAGCAGTTTAGATGTGGGAATTGGCTCCTACGAGCAGTACTTC
CDR3 length: 16
clone size: .
J gene: TRBJ2-7
V gene: TRBV12-3/TRBV12-4
D gene: .